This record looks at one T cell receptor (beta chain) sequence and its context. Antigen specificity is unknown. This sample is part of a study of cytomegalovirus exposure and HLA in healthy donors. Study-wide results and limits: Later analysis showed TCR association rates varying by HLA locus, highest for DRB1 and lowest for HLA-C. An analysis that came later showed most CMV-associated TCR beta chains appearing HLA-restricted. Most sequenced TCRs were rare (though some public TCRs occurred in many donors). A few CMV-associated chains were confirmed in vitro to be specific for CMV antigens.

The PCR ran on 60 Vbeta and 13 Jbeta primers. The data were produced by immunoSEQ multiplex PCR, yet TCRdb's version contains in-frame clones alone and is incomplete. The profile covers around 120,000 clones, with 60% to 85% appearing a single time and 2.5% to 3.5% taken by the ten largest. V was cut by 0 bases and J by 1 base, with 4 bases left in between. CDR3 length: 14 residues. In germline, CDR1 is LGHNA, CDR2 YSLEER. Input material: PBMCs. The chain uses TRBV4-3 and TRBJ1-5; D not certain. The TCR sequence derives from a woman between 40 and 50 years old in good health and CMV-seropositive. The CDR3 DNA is TGCGCCAGCAGCCAAGATCAGAGCAATCAGCCCCAGCATTTT. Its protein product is CASSQDQSNQPQHF.